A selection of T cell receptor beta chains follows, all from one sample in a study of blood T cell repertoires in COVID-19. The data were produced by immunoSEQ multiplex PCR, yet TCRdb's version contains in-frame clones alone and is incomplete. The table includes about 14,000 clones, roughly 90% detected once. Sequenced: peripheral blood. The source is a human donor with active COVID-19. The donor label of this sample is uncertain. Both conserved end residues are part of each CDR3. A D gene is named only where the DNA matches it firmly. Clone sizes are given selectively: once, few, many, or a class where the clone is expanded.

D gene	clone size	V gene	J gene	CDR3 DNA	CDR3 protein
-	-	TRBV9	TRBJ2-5	TGTGCCAGCAGCGTAGGTGTCAGCGGGGAGACCCAGTACTTC	CASSVGVSGETQYF
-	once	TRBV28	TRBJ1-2	TGTGCCACCTTGGGCCACTATGGCTACACCTTC	CATLGHYGYTF
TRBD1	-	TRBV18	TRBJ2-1	TGTGCCAGCTCACCCGGGACAGCCTCCTACAATGAGCAGTTCTTC	CASSPGTASYNEQFF
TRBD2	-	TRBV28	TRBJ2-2	TGTGCCAGCAGTTTACTTGGGACTAGCGGGGGGGCCACCGGGGAGCTGTTTTTT	CASSLLGTSGGATGELFF
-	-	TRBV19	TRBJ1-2	TGTGCCAGTACCATAACAGGGATCTATGGCTACACCTTC	CASTITGIYGYTF
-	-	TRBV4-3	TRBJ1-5	TGCGCCAGCAGCCAAGAGGGCAGGGGTCAGCCCCAGCATTTT	CASSQEGRGQPQHF
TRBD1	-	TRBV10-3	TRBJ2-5	TGTGCCATCAGTGCACAGGGGGCTGAGACCCAGTACTTC	CAISAQGAETQYF
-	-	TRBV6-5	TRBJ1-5	TGTGCCAGCACCCCGACAGGAAATAGCAATCAGCCCCAGCATTTT	CASTPTGNSNQPQHF
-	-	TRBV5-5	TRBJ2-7	TGTGCCAGCAGCGCGGACCCAGGGCCTTCCTACGAGCAGTACTTC	CASSADPGPSYEQYF
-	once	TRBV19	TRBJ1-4	TGTGCCAGTAGTAAGGGGACTGACTTCAAACTGTTTTTT	CASSKGTDFKLFF
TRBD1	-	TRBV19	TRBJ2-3	TGTGCCAGTAGTATAGACAGGGGGCTCGCAGATACGCAGTATTTT	CASSIDRGLADTQYF
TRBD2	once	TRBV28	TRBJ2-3	TGTGCCAGCAGTCTTGGGACTAGCGGGGGGGGGAGCACAGATACGCAGTATTTT	CASSLGTSGGGSTDTQYF
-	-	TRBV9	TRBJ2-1	TGTGCCAGCAGCGTAGATGGTGGGCCCTACAATGAGCAGTTCTTC	CASSVDGGPYNEQFF
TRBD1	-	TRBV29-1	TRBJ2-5	TGCAGCGGTGACAGGGGCGGGGAGACCCAGTACTTC	CSGDRGGETQYF
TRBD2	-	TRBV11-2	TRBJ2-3	TGTGCCAGCAGCTTACGGGGCGGGGGGGCCGATACGCAGTATTTT	CASSLRGGGADTQYF
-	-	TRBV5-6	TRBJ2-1	TGTGCCAGCAGCCCGGGGATAGAAACCAATGAGCAGTTCTTC	CASSPGIETNEQFF
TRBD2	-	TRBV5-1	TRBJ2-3	TGCGCCAGCAGCTTGTTGGCGGGGGGGGACACAGATACGCAGTATTTT	CASSLLAGGDTDTQYF
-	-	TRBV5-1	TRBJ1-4	TGCGCCAGCAGCTTGTTCGGACAAAATGAAAAACTGTTTTTT	CASSLFGQNEKLFF
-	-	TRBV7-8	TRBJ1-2	TGTGCCAGCAGCTTACTTTGGAGACCCTCTGAGAAGGGAGGGGGTAACTATGGCTACACCTTC	CASSLLWRPSEKGGGNYGYTF
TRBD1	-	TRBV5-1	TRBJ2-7	TGCGCCAGCAGCCCTCCTCGGGACAGGGGGCAAGAGCAGTACTTC	CASSPPRDRGQEQYF
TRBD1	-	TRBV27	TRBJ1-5	TGTGCCAGCAGTACCGGGACAGGGGCGGATCAGCCCCAGCATTTT	CASSTGTGADQPQHF
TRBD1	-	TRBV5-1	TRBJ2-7	TGCGCCAGCAGCTTGGAGGGACAGGGGCCCTACGAGCAGTACTTC	CASSLEGQGPYEQYF
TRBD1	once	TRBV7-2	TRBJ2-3	TGTGCCAGCAACGAGGGACAGCGCACAGATACGCAGTATTTT	CASNEGQRTDTQYF
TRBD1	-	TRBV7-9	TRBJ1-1	TGTGCCAGCAGCTTATGGGACAGCAACACTGAAGCTTTCTTT	CASSLWDSNTEAFF
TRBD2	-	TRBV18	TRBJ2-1	TGTGCCAGCTCTCCGTCCCTAGCGGGGGTCTACAATGAGCAGTTCTTC	CASSPSLAGVYNEQFF
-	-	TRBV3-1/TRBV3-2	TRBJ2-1	TGTGCCAGCAGCCAGGGGACACGCTCCTACAATGAGCAGTTCTTC	CASSQGTRSYNEQFF
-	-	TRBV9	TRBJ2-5	TGTGCCAGCAGCGTATCTGGAGCCTCTCAAGAGACCCAGTACTTC	CASSVSGASQETQYF
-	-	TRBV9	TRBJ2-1	TGTGCCAGCAGCGTAGGAGGGGGTTCTGAGCAGTTCTTC	CASSVGGGSEQFF
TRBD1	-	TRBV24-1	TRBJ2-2	TGTGCCACCAGTGATTTACCGGGACAGGGTGTCACCGGGGAGCTGTTTTTT	CATSDLPGQGVTGELFF
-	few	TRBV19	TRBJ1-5	TGTGCCAGCCAGCGGGCGGACACTAGCAATCAGCCCCAGCATTTT	CASQRADTSNQPQHF
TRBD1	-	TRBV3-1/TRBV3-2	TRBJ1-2	TGTGCCAGCAGCCAAGATAGGGGGAATGGAGGGGGCGCGAATGGCTACACCTTC	CASSQDRGNGGGANGYTF
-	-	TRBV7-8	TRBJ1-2	TGTGCCAGCAGCTCACAGCCTTTCTATGGCTACACCTTC	CASSSQPFYGYTF
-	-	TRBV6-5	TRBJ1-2	TGTGCCAGCAGTTATTCGCTGACACGAAACTATGGCTACACCTTC	CASSYSLTRNYGYTF
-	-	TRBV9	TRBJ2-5	TGTGCCAGCAGCGCGAGGGGAGCCCAGGGGGGTCCAGAGACCCAGTACTTC	CASSARGAQGGPETQYF
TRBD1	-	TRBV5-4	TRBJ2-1	TGTGCCAGCAGCTCGGGACAGGGATCTGATGAGCAGTTCTTC	CASSSGQGSDEQFF
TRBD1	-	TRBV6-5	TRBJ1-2	TGTGCCAGCAGTATCAGGGGGCGGGAGTCCTACACCTTC	CASSIRGRESYTF
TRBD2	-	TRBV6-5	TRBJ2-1	TGTGCCAGCAACCGAGCGGGGGGCCCTAATGAGCAGTTCTTC	CASNRAGGPNEQFF
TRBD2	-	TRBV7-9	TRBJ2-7	TGTGCCAGCAGTTCCGGGACTAGCGGGGCCGAGCAGTACTTC	CASSSGTSGAEQYF
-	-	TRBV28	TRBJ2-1	TGTGCCAGCAGCTCGCCCGGACAGAGGGCCTACAATGAGCAGTTCTTC	CASSSPGQRAYNEQFF
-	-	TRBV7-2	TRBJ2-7	TGTGCCAGCAGCTTAGTACGGAGGGCTGGCTACGAGCAGTACTTC	CASSLVRRAGYEQYF
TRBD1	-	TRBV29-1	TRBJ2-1	TGCAGCGTTGAAGGGACAGGGAACAATGAGCAGTTCTTC	CSVEGTGNNEQFF
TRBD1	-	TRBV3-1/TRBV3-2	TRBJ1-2	TGTGCCAGCAGCCAAGCTGACAGGGGGCAGGGGAATGGCTACACCTTC	CASSQADRGQGNGYTF
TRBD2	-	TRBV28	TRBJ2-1	TGTGCCAGCAGCCCACCGTGGGGTGGGACTAGCGGGGGGGCTAATGAGCAGTTCTTC	CASSPPWGGTSGGANEQFF
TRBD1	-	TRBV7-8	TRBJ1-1	TGTGCCAGCAGCTTAGCGGGACAGGCGGTGTACGCTGAAGCTTTCTTT	CASSLAGQAVYAEAFF
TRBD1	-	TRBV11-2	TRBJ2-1	TGTGCCAGCAGCTGGGGGACAGGGGGACACAATGAGCAGTTCTTC	CASSWGTGGHNEQFF
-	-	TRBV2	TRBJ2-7	TGTGCCAGCAGTCGGGGGTGGAACTCCTACGAGCAGTACTTC	CASSRGWNSYEQYF
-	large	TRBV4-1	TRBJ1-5	TGCGCCAGCAGCCAAGATTGGCGGTCGGTTCAGCCCCAGCATTTT	CASSQDWRSVQPQHF